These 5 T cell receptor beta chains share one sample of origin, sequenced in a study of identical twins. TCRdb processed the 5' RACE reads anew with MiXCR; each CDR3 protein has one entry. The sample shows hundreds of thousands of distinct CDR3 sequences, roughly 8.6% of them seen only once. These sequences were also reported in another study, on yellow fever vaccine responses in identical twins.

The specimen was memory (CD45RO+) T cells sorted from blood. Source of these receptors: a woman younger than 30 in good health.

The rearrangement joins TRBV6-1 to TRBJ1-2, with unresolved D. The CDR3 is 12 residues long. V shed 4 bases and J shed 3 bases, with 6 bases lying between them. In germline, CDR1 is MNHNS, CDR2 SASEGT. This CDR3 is CASSGAYYGYTF. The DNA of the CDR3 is TGTGCCAGCAGTGGGGCCTACTATGGCTACACCTTC.

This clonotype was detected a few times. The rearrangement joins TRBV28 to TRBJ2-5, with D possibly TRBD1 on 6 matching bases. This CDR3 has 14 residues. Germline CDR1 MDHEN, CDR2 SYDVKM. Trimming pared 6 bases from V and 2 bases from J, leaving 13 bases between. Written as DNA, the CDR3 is TGTGCCAGCAGAATTACAGGGAAACAAGAGACCCAGTACTTC. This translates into CASRITGKQETQYF.

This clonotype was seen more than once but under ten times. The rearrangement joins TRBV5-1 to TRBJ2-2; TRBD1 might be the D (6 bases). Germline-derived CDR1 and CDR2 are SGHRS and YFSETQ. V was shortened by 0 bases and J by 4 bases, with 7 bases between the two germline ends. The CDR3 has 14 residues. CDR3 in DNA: TGCGCCAGCAGCTTGGAAGGGGGCACCGGGGAGCTGTTTTTT. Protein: CASSLEGGTGELFF.

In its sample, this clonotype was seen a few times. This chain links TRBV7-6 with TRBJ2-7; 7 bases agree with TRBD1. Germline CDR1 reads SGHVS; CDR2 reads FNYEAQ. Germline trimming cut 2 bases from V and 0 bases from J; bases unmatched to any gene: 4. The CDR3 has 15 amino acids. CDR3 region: CASSLLGDSSYEQYF. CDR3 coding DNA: TGTGCCAGCAGCTTATTGGGGGACAGCTCCTACGAGCAGTACTTC.

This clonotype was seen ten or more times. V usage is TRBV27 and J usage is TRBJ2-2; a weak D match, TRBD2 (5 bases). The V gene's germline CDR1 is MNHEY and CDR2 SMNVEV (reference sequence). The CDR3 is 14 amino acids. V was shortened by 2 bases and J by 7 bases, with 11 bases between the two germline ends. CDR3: CASSLNGVGGELFF. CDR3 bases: TGTGCCAGCAGTTTAAACGGGGTCGGCGGGGAGCTGTTTTTT.